This TCR beta chain is from a study of T cell responses to AZD1222 COVID-19 vaccine. Whole-study findings and limits: Donor demographics were predominantly white British with a female majority; clonal diversity may be underestimated. Of spike-specific TCRs, nearly half reportedly target regions left unmutated in variants. Vaccine-associated CD4 TCRs spanned spike, dominant at 160-218 and 743-854. All repertoire sampling was performed exclusively after the peak T cell response.

V lost 4 bases and J 0 bases, leaving 9 bases between the germline ends. Per germline, CDR1 MNHEY and CDR2 SVGEGT. The CDR3 is 15 residues long. The sample holds one count of this clone. Its specificity is not known. The data were produced by immunoSEQ multiplex PCR, yet TCRdb's version contains in-frame clones alone and is incomplete. In the table there are roughly 70,000 clones, about 93% of which are singletons. The source was peripheral blood, collected 28 days after the second dose of the MenACWY control vaccine. This TCR was sampled from an adult who received the MenACWY meningococcal vaccine as a control. The chain carries TRBV6-2 or TRBV6-3 and TRBJ2-2; TRBD2 is a possible D gene (6 bases). The CDR3 DNA sequence: TGTGCCAGCAGTTGGGACTCCTCGAACACCGGGGAGCTGTTTTTT. Encoded protein: CASSWDSSNTGELFF.